This T cell receptor beta chain stems from a study of T cell responses to AZD1222 COVID-19 vaccine. Findings of the study overall: Regions left unmutated in variants are reportedly the target of nearly half of spike-specific TCRs. Possibly, clonal diversity was underestimated; donors were largely white British and included more females.

In the case of this clone: Its matching antigen is unknown.

Only in-frame clones appear in the TCRdb table, and some are missing; sequencing was by immunoSEQ multiplex PCR. The profile shows more than 80,000 clones, about nine tenths of them singletons. The V gene's germline CDR1 is SGHDT and CDR2 YYEEEE. The CDR3 totals 13 residues. The germline V and J ends were trimmed by 4 bases and 4 bases, with 11 bases remaining between them. The sample was peripheral blood, taken on day 0 of AZD1222 vaccination. The chain links TRBV5-6 to TRBJ1-2, with D maybe TRBD1 (6 bases). The source is an adult in good health. The DNA of the CDR3 is TGTGCCAGCAGCCCCCCAGGGGCCTATGGCTACACCTTC. This sequence encodes CASSPPGAYGYTF.